This T cell receptor beta chain is from a study of T cells in Graves' hyperthyroidism and ophthalmopathy. TCR beta CDR3 sequences were amplified from RNA transcripts. With the HTBI primer set, the TCR CDR3 went through a first round of RT-PCR. TCRdb used MiXCR to reprocess the multiplex PCR reads, holding one entry per CDR3 protein. The sample carries 560,000 or so distinct CDR3 sequences, approximately 44% recorded once. Study results and limitations: Blood also contained most expanded thyroid clonotypes above 0.001.

Many counts were recorded for this clonotype. Antigen unknown. Trimming took 1 base from V and 3 from J, leaving 10 bases between them. This CDR3 has 14 residues. The germline gives CDR1 SGHTA, CDR2 FQGNSA. The gene calls are TRBV7-2 and TRBJ2-7; D possibly corresponds to TRBD2 (6 bases). Sequencing was carried out using peripheral blood or thyroid tissue (not recorded which). This TCR was recovered from a young woman with Graves' hyperthyroidism. The CDR3 protein is CASSLEQDYYEQYF. Written as DNA, the CDR3 is TGTGCCAGCAGCTTAGAACAGGACTACTACGAGCAGTACTTC.